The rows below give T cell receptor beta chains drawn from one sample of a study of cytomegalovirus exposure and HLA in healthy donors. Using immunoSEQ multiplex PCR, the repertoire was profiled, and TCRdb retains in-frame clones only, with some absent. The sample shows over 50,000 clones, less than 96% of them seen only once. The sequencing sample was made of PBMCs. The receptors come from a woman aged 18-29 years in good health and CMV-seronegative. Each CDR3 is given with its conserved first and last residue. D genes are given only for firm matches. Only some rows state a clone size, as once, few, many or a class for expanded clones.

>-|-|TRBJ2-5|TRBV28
CASGGGGETQYF
TGTGCCAGCGGAGGGGGGGGAGAGACCCAGTACTTC
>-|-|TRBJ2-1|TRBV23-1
CASSQSSCWRDQRGPEQFF
TGCGCCAGCAGTCAATCGTCCTGTTGGAGGGACCAGAGGGGCCCTGAGCAGTTCTTC
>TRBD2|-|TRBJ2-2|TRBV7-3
CASSLSGGAGTGELFF
TGTGCCAGCAGCCTCAGCGGGGGGGCGGGCACCGGGGAGCTGTTTTTT
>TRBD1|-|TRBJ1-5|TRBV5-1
CASSYWPTGGGNQPQHF
TGCGCCAGCAGCTATTGGCCCACAGGGGGCGGCAATCAGCCCCAGCATTTT
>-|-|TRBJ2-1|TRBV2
CASISNGSPLGEQFF
TGTGCCAGCATCTCCAACGGGTCCCCACTCGGTGAGCAGTTCTTC
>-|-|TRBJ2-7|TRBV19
CASSPDSFYEQYF
TGTGCCAGTAGTCCAGACAGCTTCTACGAGCAGTACTTC
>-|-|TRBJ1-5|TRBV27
CASRPGGSNQPQHF
TGTGCCAGCAGGCCGGGGGGGAGCAATCAGCCCCAGCATTTT
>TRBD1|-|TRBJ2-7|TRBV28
CASSLEDPGTGGFYEQYF
TGTGCCAGCAGTTTAGAAGACCCCGGGACAGGGGGTTTCTACGAGCAGTACTTC
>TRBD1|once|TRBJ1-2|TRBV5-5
CASSPDRGPGYTF
TGTGCCAGCAGCCCGGACAGGGGGCCTGGCTACACCTTC
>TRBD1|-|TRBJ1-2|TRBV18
CASSPGTGGGYTF
TGTGCCAGCTCACCCGGGACAGGGGGCGGCTACACCTTC
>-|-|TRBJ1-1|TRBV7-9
CASTRTGNTEAFF
TGTGCCAGCACCCGAACTGGGAACACTGAAGCTTTCTTT
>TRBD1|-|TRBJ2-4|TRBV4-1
CASSQPRGQGVAKNIQYF
TGCGCCAGCAGCCAACCAAGGGGACAGGGAGTAGCCAAAAACATTCAGTACTTC
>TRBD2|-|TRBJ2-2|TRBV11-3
CASSFGGTGELFF
TGTGCCAGCAGCTTCGGGGGGACCGGGGAGCTGTTTTTT
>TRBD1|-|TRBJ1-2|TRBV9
CASSAQTGGALYGYTF
TGTGCCAGCAGCGCTCAGACAGGGGGCGCTTTGTATGGCTACACCTTC
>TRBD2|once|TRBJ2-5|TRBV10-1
CASMRGSGRWETQYF
TGCGCCAGCATGAGGGGTAGCGGGAGGTGGGAGACCCAGTACTTC
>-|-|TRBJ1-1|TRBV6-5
CASSYSSRGMATEAFF
TGTGCCAGCAGTTACTCGAGTCGGGGGATGGCCACTGAAGCTTTCTTT
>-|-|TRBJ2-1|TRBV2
CASSDSPYSYNEQFF
TGTGCCAGCAGTGACTCACCCTACTCCTACAATGAGCAGTTCTTC
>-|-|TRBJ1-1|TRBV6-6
CASSYSPDRTNTEAFF
TGTGCCAGCAGTTACTCCCCGGACAGAACGAACACTGAAGCTTTCTTT
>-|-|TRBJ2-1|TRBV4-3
CASSQESGREQFF
TGCGCCAGCAGCCAAGAGAGCGGGCGTGAGCAGTTCTTC
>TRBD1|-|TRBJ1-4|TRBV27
CASSSRTGANEKLFF
TGTGCCAGCAGTTCCAGGACAGGGGCCAACGAAAAACTGTTTTTT
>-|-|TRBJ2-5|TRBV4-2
CASSPPYQETQYF
TGTGCCAGCAGCCCCCCGTACCAAGAGACCCAGTACTTC
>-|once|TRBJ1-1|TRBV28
CASSQPGVGDTEAFF
TGTGCCAGCAGTCAACCGGGGGTTGGGGACACTGAAGCTTTCTTT
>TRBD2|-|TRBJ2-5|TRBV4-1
CASSQGMGRGSETQYF
TGCGCCAGCAGCCAAGGCATGGGGCGGGGGTCGGAGACCCAGTACTTC
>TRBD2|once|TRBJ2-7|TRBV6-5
CASSYSVAGAYEQYF
TGTGCCAGCAGTTACTCTGTGGCGGGAGCGTACGAGCAGTACTTC
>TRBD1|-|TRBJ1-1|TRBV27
CASSFGRGVSEAFF
TGTGCCAGCAGTTTTGGCAGGGGGGTCTCTGAAGCTTTCTTT
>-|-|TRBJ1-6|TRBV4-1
CASSQDPALPYNSPLHF
TGCGCCAGCAGCCAAGATCCTGCCCTACCTTATAATTCACCCCTCCACTTT
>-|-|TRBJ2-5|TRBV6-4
CASSDSGQRETQYF
TGTGCCAGCAGTGACTCCGGACAGCGAGAGACCCAGTACTTC
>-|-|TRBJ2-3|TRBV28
CASSFFPRGTDTQYF
TGTGCCAGCAGTTTTTTTCCGCGGGGCACAGATACGCAGTATTTT